Listed below are T cell receptor beta chains from one sample, sequenced in a study of regulatory T cells in long-lasting Graves disease. In TCRdb, the multiplex PCR reads were re-called with MiXCR into one record per CDR3 protein. The table lists about 660,000 distinct CDR3 sequences, 25% to 30% of them singletons. The sequencing here drew on peripheral blood mononuclear cells (PBMCs), taken when the disease was refractory, from a patient treated with antithyroid drugs. These TCRs come from a female donor with Graves disease. Each CDR3 is given with its conserved first and last residue. The order of the fields is D gene, V gene, clone size, J gene, CDR3 DNA, CDR3 protein. The D gene is left open where the match is weak. Not every row has a clone size; where given, it reads once, few, many or a size class.

-,TRBV10-3,-,TRBJ1-2,TGTGCCATCAAGCGGCCTGGCTCCTATGGCTACACCTTC,CAIKRPGSYGYTF
TRBD1,TRBV12-3/TRBV12-4,many,TRBJ1-1,TGTGCCAGCAGTGTCAAAGCGGGACAGCAAGCTTTCTTT,CASSVKAGQQAFF
-,TRBV12-3/TRBV12-4,-,TRBJ1-1,TGTGCCAGCAGCCAAGTAGGCATAAACACTGAAGCTTTCTTT,CASSQVGINTEAFF
-,TRBV6-5,few,TRBJ1-1,TGTGCCAGCAGTTGGGGACAATATCCAAATTTGGCTTTCTTT,CASSWGQYPNLAFF
-,TRBV6-9,many,TRBJ1-5,TGTGCCAGCAGTTACCCGGGGGGGAGATATAGCAATCAGCCCCAGCATTTT,CASSYPGGRYSNQPQHF
TRBD1,TRBV19,few,TRBJ1-1,TGTGCCAGTAGCTGGGACAGTGTGAACACTGAAGCTTTCTTT,CASSWDSVNTEAFF
-,TRBV5-6,-,TRBJ2-7,TGTGCCAGCAGCTTGGGTAGACACTCCTACGAGCAGTACTTC,CASSLGRHSYEQYF
-,TRBV27,many,TRBJ1-5,TGTGCCAGCAGTTTATCGTTTAGGGGGTCATTCAATCAGCCCCAGCATTTT,CASSLSFRGSFNQPQHF
TRBD1,TRBV30,few,TRBJ1-5,TGTGCCTGGGGACAGGGGGATCAGCCCCAGCATTTT,CAWGQGDQPQHF
TRBD2,TRBV2,-,TRBJ2-1,TGTGCCAGCAGAACCGGGACTAGCGGGAGCAATGAGCAGTTCTTC,CASRTGTSGSNEQFF
-,TRBV2,few,TRBJ2-2,TGTGCCAGCAGTGAAACTAGCACCGGGGAGCTGTTTTTT,CASSETSTGELFF
-,TRBV5-4,-,TRBJ1-2,TGTGCCAGCAGCTTGGTATTAGGGAACTATGGCTACACCTTC,CASSLVLGNYGYTF
TRBD1,TRBV27,many,TRBJ2-7,TGTGCCAGCAGTTTCGACCGGGACAGCATTGGGCAGTACTTC,CASSFDRDSIGQYF
-,TRBV4-2,-,TRBJ1-5,TGTGCCAGCAGCCGGGGTAAAGAATATAGCAATCAGCCCCAGCATTTT,CASSRGKEYSNQPQHF
-,TRBV12-3/TRBV12-4,many,TRBJ1-4,TGTGCCAGCAGGAGATGTACTGTCATCTCGCCAGGGAAAAATTTGGAAAAACTGTTTTTT,CASRRCTVISPGKNLEKLFF
TRBD2,TRBV6-5,few,TRBJ2-2,TGTGCCAGCAGTTACTCGCGTATCCTAGCGGGTACCGGGGAGCTGTTTTTT,CASSYSRILAGTGELFF
-,TRBV7-3,many,TRBJ1-1,TGTGCCAGCAGTATGACGGCCGGCGGGACTGAAGCTTTCTTT,CASSMTAGGTEAFF
-,TRBV6-1,many,TRBJ2-7,TGTGCCAGCAGTCCATGGAAGGGGCTCCACGAGCAGTACTTC,CASSPWKGLHEQYF
-,TRBV19,few,TRBJ2-3,TGTGCCAGTAGTAAAACTCTTACTAGCACAGATACGCAGTATTTT,CASSKTLTSTDTQYF
-,TRBV2,-,TRBJ1-1,TGTGCCAGCAGTGTATTCTCGAACACTGAAGCTTTCTTT,CASSVFSNTEAFF
-,TRBV27,-,TRBJ2-7,TGTGCCAGCAGCACCGGGGCAGGCTACGAGCAGTACTTC,CASSTGAGYEQYF
-,TRBV28,many,TRBJ1-2,TGTGCCAGCACCACAGGGTTAAATGGCTACACCTTC,CASTTGLNGYTF
TRBD1,TRBV18,few,TRBJ1-1,TGTGCCAGCTCACCATCGGGACAGGTTGACACTGAAGCTTTCTTT,CASSPSGQVDTEAFF
-,TRBV30,-,TRBJ1-2,TGTGCCTGGAGTGTACGTAGCGTCTACCACTATGGCTACACCTTC,CAWSVRSVYHYGYTF
TRBD1,TRBV19,few,TRBJ1-5,TGTGCCAGTAACCCCAGACAGGGAGAAAGCAATCAGCCCCAGCATTTT,CASNPRQGESNQPQHF
TRBD1,TRBV10-3,few,TRBJ1-2,TGTGCCATCAGTAAGGGACAGGGGGACTATGGCTACACCTTC,CAISKGQGDYGYTF
-,TRBV6-1,few,TRBJ1-2,TGTGCCAGCAGTCACCGGGACGGCGGACCAGCTAACTATGGCTACACCTTC,CASSHRDGGPANYGYTF
-,TRBV20-1,-,TRBJ1-1,TGCAGTGCTATTCGAGGCACTGAAGCTTTCTTT,CSAIRGTEAFF
-,TRBV28,-,TRBJ1-2,TGTGCCAGCAGTACTCCGACCCGCTATGGCTACACCTTC,CASSTPTRYGYTF
-,TRBV2,many,TRBJ1-4,TGTGCCAGCACCCGAAACGGTGAAAAACTGTTTTTT,CASTRNGEKLFF
TRBD1,TRBV6-5,-,TRBJ1-2,TGTGCCAGCAGTTACTCTGGGGAGGGGGCGCCCCATGGCTACACCTTC,CASSYSGEGAPHGYTF
-,TRBV20-1,-,TRBJ2-3,TGCAGTGCTACCCGGGGAGCGGAAAGCACAGATACGCAGTATTTT,CSATRGAESTDTQYF
TRBD2,TRBV7-2,-,TRBJ2-3,TGTGCCAGCAGCGTGGGACTAGCGCCTGACACAGATACGCAGTATTTT,CASSVGLAPDTDTQYF
-,TRBV7-6,-,TRBJ1-5,TGTGCCAGCAGCTTATTTCCGGCGGTCGGTGGTGCTTCGAATCAGCCCCAGCATTTT,CASSLFPAVGGASNQPQHF
TRBD2,TRBV5-1,few,TRBJ2-7,TGCGCCAGCAGCCCTACACTAGCGGGAGGCTCCTACGAGCAGTACTTC,CASSPTLAGGSYEQYF
TRBD1,TRBV28,many,TRBJ1-1,TGTGCCAGCAGATTCGGACAGGGGAACACTGAAGCTTTCTTT,CASRFGQGNTEAFF
-,TRBV15,-,TRBJ1-1,TGTGCCACCAGCAATCCGACAGCCACTATCCAGAACACTGAAGCTTTCTTT,CATSNPTATIQNTEAFF
TRBD2,TRBV6-2/TRBV6-3,-,TRBJ2-2,TGTGCCAGCAGTCTGGGGACTAGCGGGATCACCGGGGAGCTGTTTTTT,CASSLGTSGITGELFF
-,TRBV25-1,few,TRBJ1-2,TGTGCCAGCAGTCCTAACAGGGTTTCCTATGGCTACACCTTC,CASSPNRVSYGYTF
-,TRBV28,many,TRBJ1-1,TGTGCCAGCAGTCTTAGTTGGGGGGCGGTCGACACTGAAGCTTTCTTT,CASSLSWGAVDTEAFF
-,TRBV11-2,few,TRBJ2-7,TGTGCCAGCAGCTTAGAGAGACTAGAGTCTTACGAGCAGTACTTC,CASSLERLESYEQYF
TRBD1,TRBV28,-,TRBJ1-1,TGTGCCAGCAGTCCCCCGGGACAGGTGAATGAAGCTTTCTTT,CASSPPGQVNEAFF
TRBD2,TRBV12-3/TRBV12-4,many,TRBJ2-7,TGTGCCAGCAGCCGGGGTAGCGGGAACCACGAGCAGTACTTC,CASSRGSGNHEQYF
TRBD2,TRBV5-1,few,TRBJ2-2,TGCGCCAGCAGCTTGTCAGCTAGCGGGGTCATCGGCGGGGAGCTGTTTTTT,CASSLSASGVIGGELFF
TRBD1,TRBV20-1,-,TRBJ2-4,TGCAGTGCTAGAGAAGGCCCGGGACAGATTCAGTACTTC,CSAREGPGQIQYF
-,TRBV6-4,-,TRBJ1-5,TGTGCCAGCAGTGAAATCTGGGATCAGCCCCAGCATTTT,CASSEIWDQPQHF
TRBD1,TRBV30,-,TRBJ2-5,TGTGCCTGGGTACAGGGGGGCACGGAGACCCAGTACTTC,CAWVQGGTETQYF
-,TRBV10-3,few,TRBJ1-2,TGTGCCATCACCCCAGACAGTGACTATGGCTACACCTTC,CAITPDSDYGYTF
-,TRBV24-1,-,TRBJ1-5,TGTGCCACCAGTGATGGCAGGGACCAGCCCCAGCATTTT,CATSDGRDQPQHF
TRBD1,TRBV6-1,-,TRBJ1-1,TGTGCCAGCACCAACAGGGGTGGTGAAGCTTTCTTT,CASTNRGGEAFF
-,TRBV6-2/TRBV6-3,-,TRBJ1-2,TGTGCCAGCAGTTACTCGACCCCACTTGGGGGCTACACCTTC,CASSYSTPLGGYTF
-,TRBV28,-,TRBJ1-2,TGTGCCAGCAGTTTTCGCCAGAAGAACTATGGCTACACCTTC,CASSFRQKNYGYTF
TRBD2,TRBV12-3/TRBV12-4,-,TRBJ2-7,TGTGCCAGCAGTACCTCTAGCGGATACTACGAGCAGTACTTC,CASSTSSGYYEQYF
TRBD1,TRBV28,-,TRBJ1-4,TGTGCCGGCAGTGCCTCCGGGACAGGGGGACAAAATGAAAAACTGTTTTTT,CAGSASGTGGQNEKLFF
-,TRBV29-1,-,TRBJ1-1,TGCAGCGTCCGGGGGATCCTGGGCACTGAAGCTTTCTTT,CSVRGILGTEAFF